This T cell receptor beta chain was sequenced during a study of PD-1 blockade in mismatch repair-deficient tumors. Broader study findings: Tumor-resident clones, often undetectable pretreatment in blood, expanded then contracted after pembrolizumab.

In regard to this clone: The antigen is unknown.

Using immunoSEQ multiplex PCR, the repertoire was profiled, and TCRdb retains in-frame clones only, with some absent. Of some 130,000 clones in the sample, 88% were seen once. This CDR3 is 14 amino acids long. Per the germline V gene, CDR1 is MNHNS and CDR2 is SASEGT. Trimming removed 6 bases from V and 5 bases from J, with 17 bases in between. All patients were mismatch repair deficient, assessed by either PCR or immunohistochemistry. Three pembrolizumab responders had their TCRs sequenced. Here the sequenced sample was peripheral blood, taken roughly 70 weeks after starting pembrolizumab. The clonotype was recovered from an adult with mismatch repair-deficient cancer. This sequence joins TRBV6-1 and TRBJ2-7, with a tentative D call TRBD2 (5 bases). CDR3 loop: CASRAEASPHEQYF. The CDR3 DNA reads as TGTGCCAGCAGGGCGGAGGCTAGTCCCCACGAGCAGTACTTC.